This T cell receptor (beta chain) is drawn from a study of CD8+ T cells in alopecia areata. General study results and limits: Lesional scalp exceeded normal scalp in clonality, especially in alopecia totalis/universalis.

V trimming: 1 base; J trimming: 6 bases; junction bases outside the gene matches: 13. The CDR3 spans 16 residues. Germline V gene data show CDR1 as SGHRS and CDR2 as YFSETQ. This clone turned up a few times. Its antigen is unidentified. Lesional scalp punch biopsies and peripheral blood were collected from alopecia areata patients. RNA was extracted and reverse transcribed into cDNA as the sequencing template. Only in-frame clones appear in the TCRdb table, and some are missing; sequencing was by immunoSEQ multiplex PCR. Seen here are about 170,000 clones, less than 80% observed once, and the top ten hold approximately 10%.

The source of this sequence is a human donor with alopecia areata. This sequence joins TRBV5-1 and TRBJ2-7, with 7 positions matching TRBD1. The sequencing used CD8+ T cells sorted from blood, collected at week 0. As DNA, the CDR3 is TGCGCCAGCAGCTTGACGGGGACAGCCGGTAGGGGCGAGCAGTACTTC. It codes for CASSLTGTAGRGEQYF.